This entry lists 26 T cell receptor beta chains sequenced from one sample in a study of blood T cell repertoires in COVID-19. The repertoire was sequenced with immunoSEQ multiplex PCR; TCRdb's copy has only in-frame clones and lacks some. The sample has around 200,000 clones; roughly four fifths are singletons. The source material was peripheral blood. The origin of the receptors is a woman in her thirties or forties with acute or convalescent COVID-19.

The chain joins TRBV5-1 to TRBJ2-4; weak D call: TRBD1 (6 bases). The CDR3 extends over 12 amino acids. V was trimmed by 4 bases and J by 7 bases, leaving 9 bases between them. Germline loops: CDR1 SGHRS, CDR2 YFSETQ. The CDR3 sequence is CASSPDSNIQYF. CDR3 coding DNA: TGCGCCAGCAGCCCGGACAGCAACATTCAGTACTTC.

This sequence joins TRBV6-4 and TRBJ2-1; maybe TRBD1 (6 bases). This CDR3 contains 15 residues. V dropped 1 base and J dropped 10 bases, with 17 bases sitting between them. Germline CDR1 is MRHNA and CDR2 is SNTAGT. CDR3 amino acids: CASSDYVGANSEQFF. CDR3 DNA sequence: TGTGCCAGCAGTGACTACGTGGGGGCGAATTCCGAGCAGTTCTTC.

This chain links TRBV4-1 with TRBJ2-2; D gene unclear. V was cut by 1 base and J by 9 bases, with 15 bases left in between. CDR3 length: 15 residues. CDR1 and CDR2 from the germline V gene are MGHRA and YSYEKL. The CDR3 sequence: CASSQVENSPWELFF. The DNA for the CDR3 is TGCGCCAGCAGCCAAGTCGAGAACAGCCCCTGGGAGCTGTTTTTT.

This chain links TRBV27 with TRBJ1-5; 7 nucleotides agree with TRBD1. Trimming at V came to 6 bases and at J to 5 bases, leaving 4 bases not matched to a gene. Germline CDR1 MNHEY, CDR2 SMNVEV (reference sequence). The CDR3 is 13 amino acids. The DNA for the CDR3 is TGTGCCAGCAGGCAGGGACAGTATCAGCCCCAGCATTTT. Its translation is CASRQGQYQPQHF.

The V gene is TRBV29-1, the J gene TRBJ2-1, with a possible D match to TRBD2 (6 bases). Germline assignment: CDR1 SQVTM and CDR2 ANQGSEA. The CDR3 is 13 residues long. CDR3 sequence reads: CSGVGGSYNEQFF. CDR3 nucleotide sequence: TGCAGTGGGGTGGGGGGCTCCTACAATGAGCAGTTCTTC.

The V call is TRBV5-6, the J call TRBJ1-4, with D perhaps matching TRBD1 (6 bases). The CDR3 is 13 amino acids. Trimming removed 2 bases from V and 10 bases from J, with 12 bases in between. Per germline, CDR1 SGHDT and CDR2 YYEEEE. CDR3 residues: CASSFPDSRKLFF. Written as DNA, the CDR3 is TGTGCCAGCAGCTTCCCGGACAGCCGAAAACTGTTTTTT.

This chain joins TRBV28 and TRBJ2-7, with 9 bases fitting TRBD1. V trimming: 2 bases; J trimming: 3 bases; junction bases outside the gene matches: 8. The CDR3 has 16 amino acids. CDR1 MDHEN and CDR2 SYDVKM come from the germline V gene. This CDR3 reads CASSLPGTGKNYEQYF. Written as DNA, the CDR3 is TGTGCCAGCAGTTTACCCGGGACAGGGAAAAACTACGAGCAGTACTTC.

The chain couples TRBV21-1 to TRBJ2-6; the D call TRBD1 from the table was never checked on the DNA. TRBV21-1 is deemed a pseudogene. This CDR3 has 16 amino acids. CDR3 loop: CASSDTGNSGANVLTF. The CDR3 bases are TGTGCCAGCAGCGACACAGGAAACTCTGGGGCCAACGTCCTGACTTTC.

V and J are TRBV11-2 and TRBJ1-1, with 7 bases lining up with TRBD1. From germline, CDR1 is SGHAT and CDR2 FQNNGV. The CDR3 loop spans 13 amino acids. V was clipped by 6 bases and J by 7 bases; unmatched bases: 8. The CDR3 is CASRLPGTVEAFF. Here the CDR3 DNA reads TGTGCCAGCAGGCTTCCCGGGACAGTTGAAGCTTTCTTT.

The genes are TRBV30 and TRBJ1-1; a weak D match, TRBD1 (5 bases). V was clipped by 1 base and J by 1 base, with 7 bases between them. Germline V gene data show CDR1 as GTSNPN and CDR2 as SVGIG (reference sequence). This CDR3 has 13 residues. The CDR3 nucleotides read TGTGCCTGGAGTGGGGGGGGGAACACTGAAGCTTTCTTT. Its translation: CAWSGGGNTEAFF.

The V and J genes are TRBV7-2 and TRBJ2-7; 9 bases align to TRBD2. Germline V gene lookup returns CDR1 SGHTA and CDR2 FQGNSA. The CDR3 is 15 residues long. V dropped 4 bases and J dropped 5; count of bases not matched to a gene: 9. This chain's CDR3 is CASSSSGVGLHEQYF. CDR3 DNA sequence: TGTGCCAGCAGCTCTAGCGGGGTGGGGTTGCACGAGCAGTACTTC.

The chain couples TRBV5-1 to TRBJ2-7, with TRBD2 identical over 7 bases. CDR1 and CDR2 (germline): SGHRS, YFSETQ. This CDR3 has 16 residues. Unmatched junction bases numbered 9, after V lost 0 bases and J lost 3 bases. The CDR3: CASSLAPTSQFYEQYF. The DNA for the CDR3 is TGCGCCAGCAGCTTGGCCCCGACTAGCCAATTCTACGAGCAGTACTTC. The complete variable domain, with remaining parts taken from reference TRBV5-1 and TRBJ2-7, reads KAGVTQTPRYLIKTRGQQVTLSCSPISGHRSVSWYQQTPGQGLQFLFEYFSETQRNKGNFPGRFSGRQFSNSRSEMNVSTLELGDSALYLCASSLAPTSQFYEQYFGPGTRLTVT.

The rearrangement joins TRBV19 to TRBJ1-1, with unresolved D. Trimming stripped 6 bases from V and 2 bases from J, with 13 bases between. Germline V gene data show CDR1 as LNHDA and CDR2 as SQIVND (reference sequence). This CDR3 has 14 residues. The CDR3 DNA reads as TGTGCCAGTAGGGATAGCCGGGTAAACACTGAAGCTTTCTTT. Amino acids: CASRDSRVNTEAFF.

CDR3 sequence: CASKQGNSPLHF. The CDR3 coding sequence is TGTGCCAGCAAACAGGGGAATTCACCCCTCCACTTT. J is TRBJ1-6 and V is TRBV2; 7 bases match TRBD1. Germline CDR1 and CDR2: SNHLY and FYNNEI. V gave up 7 bases and J gave up 7 bases; unmatched junction bases: 1. This CDR3 contains 12 residues.

This clone was counted between two and nine times. The chain has TRBV5-1 and TRBJ1-1; 9 bases align to TRBD1. The CDR3 totals 13 residues. Germline V gene lookup returns CDR1 SGHRS and CDR2 YFSETQ. Trimming removed 7 bases from V and 3 bases from J; junction bases left unmatched: 4. The CDR3 loop is CASRRTGDTEAFF. CDR3 nucleotides: TGCGCCAGCCGGAGGACAGGGGACACTGAAGCTTTCTTT.

This clone has just one count. The genes are TRBV6-5 and TRBJ1-6; maybe TRBD1 (5 bases). The CDR3 has 15 amino acids. The germline gives CDR1 MNHEY, CDR2 SVGAGI. V gave up 4 bases and J gave up 7 bases, with 14 bases separating them. The CDR3 loop is CASSFQSGLNSPLHF. The CDR3, as DNA: TGTGCCAGCAGTTTCCAATCAGGGTTAAATTCACCCCTCCACTTT.

The rearrangement joins TRBV6-5 to TRBJ2-2; maybe TRBD2 (6 bases). This CDR3 comprises 16 residues. Germline assignment: CDR1 MNHEY and CDR2 SVGAGI. V lost 4 bases and J 4 bases, leaving 16 bases between the germline ends. In DNA, the CDR3 is TGTGCCAGCAGTTCCCTCCAGGGAGGCATCACCGGGGAGCTGTTTTTT. This translates into CASSSLQGGITGELFF.

This clone was counted only a few times. V and J are TRBV29-1 and TRBJ1-2; possibly TRBD1 for D (5 bases). The CDR3 is made up of 12 amino acids. CDR1 SQVTM and CDR2 ANQGSEA come from the germline V gene. The V end lost 3 bases, the J end lost 10 bases, and 15 bases lay between the germline ends. Here the CDR3 reads CSVESLGADYTF. DNA of the CDR3: TGCAGCGTTGAGTCCCTAGGGGCCGACTACACCTTC. The full variable domain, completed using reference TRBV29-1 and TRBJ1-2, is SAVISQKPSRDICQRGTSLTIQCQVDSQVTMMFWYRQQPGQSLTLIATANQGSEATYESGFVIDKFPISRPNLTFSTLTVSNMSPEDSSIYLCSVESLGADYTFGSGTRLTVV.

V usage is TRBV5-5 and J usage is TRBJ1-1; the D is unclear. Germline V gives CDR1 SGHKS, CDR2 YYEKEE (reference sequence). The germline V and J ends were trimmed by 5 bases and 1 base, with 9 bases remaining between them. The CDR3 is 13 amino acids. The CDR3 loop reads CASSGASNTEAFF. CDR3 nucleotide sequence: TGTGCCAGCAGTGGAGCGTCGAACACTGAAGCTTTCTTT.

The rearrangement uses TRBV4-1 and TRBJ2-4; D perhaps matches TRBD1 (6 bases). The CDR3 has 13 amino acids. Trimming shortened V by 3 bases and J by 6 bases, and 9 bases separated the two germline ends. The germline gives CDR1 MGHRA, CDR2 YSYEKL. CDR3 bases: TGCGCCAGCAGCCAGGAGGACAGAAACATTCAGTACTTC. This gives the protein CASSQEDRNIQYF.

V usage is TRBV5-6 and J usage is TRBJ2-3; D remains unclear. The germline V and J ends were trimmed by 2 bases and 6 bases, with 10 bases remaining between them. Per the germline V gene, CDR1 is SGHDT and CDR2 is YYEEEE. This CDR3 contains 13 residues. The CDR3 DNA is TGTGCCAGCAGCTTACTGCTTTTGGATACGCAGTATTTT. It codes for CASSLLLLDTQYF.

The chain employs TRBV5-5 and TRBJ1-6; TRBD1 matches at 7 bases. J lost 9 bases, V lost 4 bases, and 7 bases had no gene match. Looked up from germline, CDR1 is SGHKS and CDR2 is YYEKEE (reference sequence). The CDR3 contains 14 residues. The CDR3 DNA is TGTGCCAGCAGCCCGATCCCAGGGGGTTCACCCCTCCACTTT. Translated, it gives CASSPIPGGSPLHF.

This clone was counted between two and nine times. The chain links TRBV2 to TRBJ2-6, with 8 positions matching TRBD2. Trimming at V came to 7 bases and at J to 1 base, leaving 6 bases not matched to a gene. The CDR3 sequence is 16 residues long. CDR1 is SNHLY and CDR2 is FYNNEI in the germline V gene. CDR3 coding DNA: TGTGCCAGCATAAAAGCGGGGGTTTCTGGGGCCAACGTCCTGACTTTC. It specifies CASIKAGVSGANVLTF. Looking up the rest from reference TRBV2 and TRBJ2-6 gives the full variable domain: EPEVTQTPSHQVTQMGQEVILRCVPISNHLYFYWYRQILGQKVEFLVSFYNNEISEKSEIFDDQFSVERPDGSNFTLKIRSTKLEDSAMYFCASIKAGVSGANVLTFGAGSRLTVL.

The chain carries TRBV28 and TRBJ2-7, with D possibly being TRBD1 (6 bases). The V end lost 3 bases, the J end lost 2 bases, and 8 bases lay between the germline ends. The CDR3 has 13 residues. Germline V CDR1 and CDR2: MDHEN, SYDVKM. The CDR3 reads CASSFAGAYEQYF. The CDR3 nucleotides are TGTGCCAGCAGTTTTGCAGGGGCCTACGAGCAGTACTTC.

V is TRBV18 and J is TRBJ1-1, with a weak D call TRBD1 (5 bases). From germline, CDR1 is KGHSH and CDR2 LQKENI. The V end lost 8 bases, the J end lost 3 bases, and 13 bases lay between the germline ends. The CDR3 is 13 residues long. CDR3 coding DNA: TGTGCCAGCGCGGACATAACTTACACTGAAGCTTTCTTT. It specifies CASADITYTEAFF. The whole variable domain, filled in from reference TRBV18 and TRBJ1-1, reads NAGVMQNPRHLVRRRGQEARLRCSPMKGHSHVYWYRQLPEEGLKFMVYLQKENIIDESGMPKERFSAEFPKEGPSILRIQQVVRGDSAAYFCASADITYTEAFFGQGTRLTVV.

The chain has TRBV5-6 and TRBJ2-3, with D possibly TRBD2 on 5 matching bases. Germline V gives CDR1 SGHDT, CDR2 YYEEEE. The CDR3 loop spans 14 amino acids. Trimming removed 4 bases at V and 5 bases at J, with 14 bases between. In DNA form, the CDR3 reads TGTGCCAGCAGCCCCCCCCGGGCGGGAGATACGCAGTATTTT. It yields the protein CASSPPRAGDTQYF.